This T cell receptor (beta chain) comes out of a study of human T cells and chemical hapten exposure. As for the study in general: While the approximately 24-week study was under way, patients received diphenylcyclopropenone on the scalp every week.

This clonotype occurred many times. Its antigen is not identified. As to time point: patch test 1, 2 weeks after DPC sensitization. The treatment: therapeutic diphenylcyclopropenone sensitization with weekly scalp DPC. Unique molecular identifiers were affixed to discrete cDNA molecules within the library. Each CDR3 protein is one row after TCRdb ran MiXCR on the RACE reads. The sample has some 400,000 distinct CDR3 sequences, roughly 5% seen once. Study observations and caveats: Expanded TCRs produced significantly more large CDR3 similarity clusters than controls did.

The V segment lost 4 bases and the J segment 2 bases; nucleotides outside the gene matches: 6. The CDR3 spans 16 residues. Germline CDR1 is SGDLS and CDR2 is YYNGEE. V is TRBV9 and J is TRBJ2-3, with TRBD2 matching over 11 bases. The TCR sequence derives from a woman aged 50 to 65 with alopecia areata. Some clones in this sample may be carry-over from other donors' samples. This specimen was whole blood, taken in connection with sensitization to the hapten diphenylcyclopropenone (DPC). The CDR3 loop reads CASSPRLAGPTDTQYF. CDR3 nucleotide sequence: TGTGCCAGCAGCCCTCGACTAGCGGGACCCACAGATACGCAGTATTTT.